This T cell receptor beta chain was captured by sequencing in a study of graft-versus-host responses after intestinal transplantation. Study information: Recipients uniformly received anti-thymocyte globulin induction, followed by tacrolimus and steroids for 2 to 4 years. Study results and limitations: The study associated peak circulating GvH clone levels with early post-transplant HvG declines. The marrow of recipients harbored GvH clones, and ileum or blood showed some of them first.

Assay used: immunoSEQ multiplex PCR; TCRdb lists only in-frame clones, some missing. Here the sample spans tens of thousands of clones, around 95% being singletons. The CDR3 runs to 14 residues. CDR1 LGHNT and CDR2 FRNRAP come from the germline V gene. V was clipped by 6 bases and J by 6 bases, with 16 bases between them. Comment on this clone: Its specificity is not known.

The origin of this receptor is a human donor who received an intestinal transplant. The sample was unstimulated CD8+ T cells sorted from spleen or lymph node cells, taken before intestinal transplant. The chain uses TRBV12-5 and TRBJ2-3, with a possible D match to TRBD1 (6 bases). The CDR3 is CASGQTGLGDTQYF. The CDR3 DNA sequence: TGTGCTAGTGGGCAGACAGGCTTGGGGGATACGCAGTATTTT.